The 12 T cell receptor beta chains below were found in one sample sequenced in a study of blood T cell repertoires in COVID-19. The assay was immunoSEQ multiplex PCR, and TCRdb's table has in-frame clones only and misses some. The sample lists 150,000 to 200,000 clones, roughly 90% seen once, with 5.5% to 7.5% in the top ten. The sequencing input was peripheral blood. The receptors were gathered from a man aged 35-49 years with acute or convalescent COVID-19.

This chain connects TRBV5-1 to TRBJ1-6, with 10 bases aligning to TRBD1. The germline gives CDR1 SGHRS, CDR2 YFSETQ. After removal of 5 bases from V and 10 bases from J, the junction contained 6 bases not matched to a gene. This CDR3 is 14 amino acids long. In DNA form, the CDR3 reads TGCGCCAGCAGGGACGGGACAGGGGCGTCACCCCTCCACTTT. Protein: CASRDGTGASPLHF.

The chain combines TRBV9 with TRBJ2-3; D unclear. Per germline, CDR1 SGDLS and CDR2 YYNGEE. This CDR3 comprises 15 residues. The ends were cut back, 0 bases at V and 0 bases at J, with 8 bases in the middle. The CDR3, as DNA: TGTGCCAGCAGCGTAGAGACTGGGAGCACAGATACGCAGTATTTT. As protein: CASSVETGSTDTQYF.

The chain couples TRBV5-1 to TRBJ2-3; 9 bases match TRBD2. The trim removed 0 bases at V and 2 bases at J, leaving 7 bases unmatched. Germline V gene sequence: CDR1 SGHRS, CDR2 YFSETQ. CDR3 size: 17 residues. The CDR3 is CASSLDTSGGFTDTQYF. In nucleotides, the CDR3 is TGCGCCAGCAGCTTGGATACCAGCGGGGGGTTCACAGATACGCAGTATTTT.

V usage is TRBV7-2 and J usage is TRBJ2-3; D gene unclear. The CDR3 sequence is 13 residues long. Per germline, CDR1 SGHTA and CDR2 FQGNSA. Trimming took off 3 bases at V and 0 bases at J, with 4 bases between the two ends. CDR3 bases: TGTGCCAGCAGCTTCGGTAGCACAGATACGCAGTATTTT. Residues: CASSFGSTDTQYF.

CDR3 sequence reads: CSAWTGVEQYF. The CDR3 DNA is TGCAGTGCCTGGACAGGGGTCGAGCAGTACTTC. The chain uses TRBV20-1 and TRBJ2-7, with TRBD1 matching 9 bases. CDR3 length: 11 residues. Trimming took 6 bases from V and 6 from J; bases not matched to a gene: 3. Germline V gene sequence: CDR1 DFQATT, CDR2 SNEGSKA (reference sequence).

The J gene is TRBJ1-2, the V gene TRBV27, with D maybe TRBD1 (5 bases). The CDR3 has 16 residues. Germline CDR1 reads MNHEY; CDR2 reads SMNVEV (reference sequence). V was trimmed by 2 bases and J by 5 bases, leaving 18 bases between them. CDR3 in amino acids: CASSLGLQGRNYGYTF. In nucleotides, the CDR3 is TGTGCCAGCAGTTTAGGGTTGCAGGGAAGGAATTATGGCTACACCTTC.

V usage is TRBV9 and J usage is TRBJ2-5; TRBD1 aligns across 11 bases. This CDR3 has 15 amino acids. Trimming cost V 0 bases and J 5 bases; bases outside gene matches: 3. Per the germline V gene, CDR1 is SGDLS and CDR2 is YYNGEE. The CDR3 nucleotides read TGTGCCAGCAGCGTAGGGACAGGGGGCTTGGAGACCCAGTACTTC. It translates to CASSVGTGGLETQYF.

This clone was seen a single time. The chain joins TRBV6-6 to TRBJ1-1; D might be TRBD1 (6 bases). The CDR3 loop spans 16 amino acids. The ends were cut back, 0 bases at V and 3 bases at J, with 14 bases in the middle. CDR1 MNHNY and CDR2 SVGAGI come from the germline V gene (reference sequence). CDR3 nucleotides: TGTGCCAGCAGTTACTCGTTACAGGGAACGGACACTGAAGCTTTCTTT. Translated: CASSYSLQGTDTEAFF.

This clone turned up a few times. The chain is built from TRBV27 and TRBJ2-7; TRBD2 aligns across 11 bases. Germline V gene lookup returns CDR1 MNHEY and CDR2 SMNVEV (reference sequence). The CDR3 is made up of 14 amino acids. Losses at the gene ends were 6 bases for V and 6 bases for J; bases not matched to a gene: 7. The CDR3: CASRQIAGGTEQYF. CDR3 nucleotides: TGTGCCAGCAGGCAAATAGCGGGGGGGACCGAGCAGTACTTC.

The chain joins TRBV7-6 to TRBJ2-7; D call uncertain. Per the germline V gene, CDR1 is SGHVS and CDR2 is FNYEAQ. The CDR3 length is 15 residues. Trimming took 1 base from V and 2 from J, leaving 12 bases between them. In nucleotides, the CDR3 is TGTGCCAGCAGCTTAGATCCGGCGGTTGCCTACGAGCAGTACTTC. Amino acid sequence: CASSLDPAVAYEQYF.

V and J are TRBV5-1 and TRBJ1-2; D is undetermined. Germline CDR1 reads SGHRS; CDR2 reads YFSETQ. CDR3 length: 15 residues. The ends were cut back, 2 bases at V and 8 bases at J, with 19 bases in the middle. DNA of the CDR3: TGCGCCAGCAGCTTCGGAGACATGAAGACGGGGGGCTACACCTTC. As protein: CASSFGDMKTGGYTF. Drawing the rest from reference TRBV5-1 and TRBJ1-2, the complete variable domain is KAGVTQTPRYLIKTRGQQVTLSCSPISGHRSVSWYQQTPGQGLQFLFEYFSETQRNKGNFPGRFSGRQFSNSRSEMNVSTLELGDSALYLCASSFGDMKTGGYTFGSGTRLTVV.

The J gene is TRBJ1-2, the V gene TRBV28, with a tentative D call TRBD1 (5 bases). The CDR3 extends over 14 amino acids. V lost 6 bases, J lost 8 bases, and 19 bases lay in between. Germline-derived CDR1 and CDR2 are MDHEN and SYDVKM. CDR3 amino acids: CASRPGPPRDGYTF. In DNA, the CDR3 is TGTGCCAGCAGACCGGGGCCCCCGCGGGACGGCTACACCTTC.